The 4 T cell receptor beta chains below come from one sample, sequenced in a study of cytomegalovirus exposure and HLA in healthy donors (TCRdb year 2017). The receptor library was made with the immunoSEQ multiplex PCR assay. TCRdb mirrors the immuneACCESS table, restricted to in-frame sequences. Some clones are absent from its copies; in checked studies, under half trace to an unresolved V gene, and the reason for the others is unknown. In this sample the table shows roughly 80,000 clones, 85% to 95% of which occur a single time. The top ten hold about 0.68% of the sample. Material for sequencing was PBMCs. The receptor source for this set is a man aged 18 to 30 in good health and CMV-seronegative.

The CDR3 bases are TGTGCCAGCAGCTTACATAGGTCACGAAGACTATGGGAAGAGACCCAGTACTTC. Translation gives CASSLHRSRRLWEETQYF. The chain links TRBV11-2 to TRBJ2-5; maybe TRBD2 (5 bases). The CDR3 runs to 18 residues. Germline V gene data show CDR1 as SGHAT and CDR2 as FQNNGV. Trimming removed 2 bases at V and 3 bases at J, with 22 bases between.

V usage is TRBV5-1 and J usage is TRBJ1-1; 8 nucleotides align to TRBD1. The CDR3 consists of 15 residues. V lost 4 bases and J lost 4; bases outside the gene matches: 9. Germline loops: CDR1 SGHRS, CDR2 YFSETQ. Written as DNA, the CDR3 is TGCGCCAGCAGCACCGGACAGGGAGCGGCCACTGAAGCTTTCTTT. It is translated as CASSTGQGAATEAFF. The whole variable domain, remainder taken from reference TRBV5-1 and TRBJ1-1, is KAGVTQTPRYLIKTRGQQVTLSCSPISGHRSVSWYQQTPGQGLQFLFEYFSETQRNKGNFPGRFSGRQFSNSRSEMNVSTLELGDSALYLCASSTGQGAATEAFFGQGTRLTVV.

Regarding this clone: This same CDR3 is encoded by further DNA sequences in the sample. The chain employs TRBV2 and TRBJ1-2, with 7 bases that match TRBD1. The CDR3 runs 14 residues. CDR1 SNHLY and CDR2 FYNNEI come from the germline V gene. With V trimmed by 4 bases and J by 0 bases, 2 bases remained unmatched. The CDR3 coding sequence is TGTGCCAGCAGTGGACAGGGTGCTAACTATGGCTACACCTTC. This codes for CASSGQGANYGYTF.

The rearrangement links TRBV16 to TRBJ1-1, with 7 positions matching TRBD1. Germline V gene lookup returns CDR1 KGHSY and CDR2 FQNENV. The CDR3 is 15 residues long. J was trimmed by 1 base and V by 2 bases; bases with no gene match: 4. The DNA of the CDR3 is TGTGCCAGCAGCCAACACAGGACAGGGAACACTGAAGCTTTCTTT. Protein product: CASSQHRTGNTEAFF.